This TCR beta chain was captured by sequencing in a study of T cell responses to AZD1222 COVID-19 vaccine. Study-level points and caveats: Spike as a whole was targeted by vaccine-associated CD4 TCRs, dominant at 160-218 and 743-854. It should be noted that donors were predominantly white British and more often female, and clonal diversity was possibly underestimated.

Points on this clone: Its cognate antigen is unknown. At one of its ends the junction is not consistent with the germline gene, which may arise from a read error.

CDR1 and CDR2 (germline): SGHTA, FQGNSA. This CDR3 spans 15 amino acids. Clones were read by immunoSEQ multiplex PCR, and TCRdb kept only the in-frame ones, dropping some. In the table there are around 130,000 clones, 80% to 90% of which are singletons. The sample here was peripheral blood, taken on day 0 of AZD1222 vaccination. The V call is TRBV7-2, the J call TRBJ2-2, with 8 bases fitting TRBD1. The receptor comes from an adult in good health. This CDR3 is CASTLNPGGHGELFF. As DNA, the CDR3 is TGTGCCAGCACCTTAAACCCAGGGGGCCACGGGGAGCTGTTTTTT.